This T cell receptor (beta chain) was sequenced in a study of T-cell reconstitution after alpha-beta-depleted transplantation in children. There are a few counts of this clonotype. Losses at the gene ends were 5 bases for V and 4 bases for J; bases not matched to a gene: 4. This CDR3 is built from 12 residues. CDR1 and CDR2 (germline): SQVTM, ANQGSEA. Unique molecular identifiers were incorporated into the prepared TCRbeta library. TCRdb recomputed calls from the PCR reads with MiXCR, one row per CDR3 protein. The sample has 350,000 to 450,000 distinct CDR3 sequences; 20% are singletons. This sequence joins TRBV29-1 and TRBJ1-1, with TRBD1 identical over 7 bases. The receptor was isolated from a human donor who donated a stem cell graft to a child with acute myeloid leukemia. The specimen was PBMCs from the stem cell graft donor, collected from the stem cell graft. The CDR3 protein is CSVSQGVTEAFF. For the CDR3, the DNA is TGCAGCGTTAGCCAGGGGGTCACTGAAGCTTTCTTT.